Below, 4 T cell receptor beta chains from the same sample are listed, as sequenced in a study of OX40 agonist ivuxolimab in advanced cancers. Profiling relied on immunoSEQ multiplex PCR, and the TCRdb table lists in-frame clones only, not all of them. The sample includes tens of thousands of clones, approximately 83% seen only once; the top ten take approximately 2.8%. Sequences were derived from CD4+ or CD8+ T cells sorted from blood, sampled in a trial of the OX40 agonist ivuxolimab. The receptors originated from an adult with an advanced solid tumor such as melanoma, head and neck, liver or kidney cancer.

The chain employs TRBV6-5 and TRBJ1-4; D is ambiguous. Germline V CDR1 and CDR2: MNHEY, SVGAGI. Trimming left V 8 bases short and J 2 bases short, with 15 bases between. This CDR3 is 15 amino acids long. CDR3 sequence reads: CASSAIGSTNEKLFF. The CDR3 coding sequence is TGTGCCAGCTCTGCAATCGGTTCGACTAATGAAAAACTGTTTTTT.

This clone was seen only a few times. This sample also contains other DNA sequences that code for the same CDR3. The chain combines TRBV6-1 with TRBJ2-1, with D possibly being TRBD2 (6 bases). This CDR3 is built from 14 residues. Deletions cut 0 bases from V and 4 bases from J, with 7 bases between. Germline CDR1 MNHNS, CDR2 SASEGT. CDR3 region: CASSEAGGYNEQFF. The CDR3 DNA is TGTGCCAGCAGTGAAGCAGGAGGGTACAATGAGCAGTTCTTC.

This clone was detected only once. This sequence joins TRBV30 and TRBJ1-3, with D unresolved. V lost 5 bases to trimming and J lost 4 bases, with 9 bases between them. The CDR3 covers 12 residues. Germline CDR1 GTSNPN, CDR2 SVGIG (reference sequence). The CDR3 DNA reads as TGTGCCTGGGCCGGATGGGGAAACACCATATATTTT. It specifies CAWAGWGNTIYF.

The chain couples TRBV29-1 to TRBJ1-3; D is undetermined. Trimming cost V 4 bases and J 3 bases, with 7 bases left between them. The CDR3 totals 12 residues. The germline V gene has CDR1 SQVTM and CDR2 ANQGSEA. CDR3 nucleotides: TGCAGCGTTGGTCACTTTGGAAACACCATATATTTT. Amino acid sequence: CSVGHFGNTIYF.